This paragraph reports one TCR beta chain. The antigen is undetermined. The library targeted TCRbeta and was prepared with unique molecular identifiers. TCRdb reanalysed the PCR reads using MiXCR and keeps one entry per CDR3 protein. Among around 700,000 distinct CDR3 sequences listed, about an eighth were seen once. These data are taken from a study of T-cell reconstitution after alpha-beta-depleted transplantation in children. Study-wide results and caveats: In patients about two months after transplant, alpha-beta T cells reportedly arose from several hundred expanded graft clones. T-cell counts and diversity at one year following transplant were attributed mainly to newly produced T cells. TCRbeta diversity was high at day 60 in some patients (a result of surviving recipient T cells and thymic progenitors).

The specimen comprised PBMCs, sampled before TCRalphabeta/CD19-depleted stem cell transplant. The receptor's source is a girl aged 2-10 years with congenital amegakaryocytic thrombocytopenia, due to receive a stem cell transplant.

CDR3 loop: CSAGDPGNTIYF. CDR3 in DNA: TGCAGCGCAGGGGACCCAGGAAACACCATATATTTT. V usage is TRBV29-1 and J usage is TRBJ1-3, with a tentative D call TRBD1 (6 bases). Germline CDR1 is SQVTM and CDR2 is ANQGSEA. This CDR3 has 12 residues. V was clipped by 7 bases and J by 4 bases, with 11 bases between them. Full variable domain (outside the CDR3, taken from reference TRBV29-1 and TRBJ1-3): SAVISQKPSRDICQRGTSLTIQCQVDSQVTMMFWYRQQPGQSLTLIATANQGSEATYESGFVIDKFPISRPNLTFSTLTVSNMSPEDSSIYLCSAGDPGNTIYFGEGSWLTVV.